This T cell receptor beta chain originates from a study of OX40 agonist ivuxolimab in advanced cancers. General study points: The mean number of expanded clones was higher in CD8+ T cells than in CD4+.

The CDR3 sequence is 14 residues long. Trimming took 2 bases from V and 5 from J, leaving 12 bases between them. Germline values: CDR1 LNHDA, CDR2 SQIVND (reference sequence). On this clone itself: Its antigen is as yet unknown.

The method was immunoSEQ multiplex PCR; TCRdb's version includes in-frame clones alone and lacks a portion of them. The sample lists 75,000 to 100,000 clones, about 90% occurring once. The source material was CD4+ or CD8+ T cells sorted from blood, sampled in a trial of the OX40 agonist ivuxolimab. The clonotype comes from an adult with an advanced solid tumor such as melanoma, head and neck, liver or kidney cancer. The chain has TRBV19 and TRBJ1-1; maybe TRBD1 (6 bases). This CDR3 reads CASSIQRGGTEAFF. The DNA of the CDR3 is TGTGCCAGTAGTATACAAAGAGGGGGAACTGAAGCTTTCTTT.